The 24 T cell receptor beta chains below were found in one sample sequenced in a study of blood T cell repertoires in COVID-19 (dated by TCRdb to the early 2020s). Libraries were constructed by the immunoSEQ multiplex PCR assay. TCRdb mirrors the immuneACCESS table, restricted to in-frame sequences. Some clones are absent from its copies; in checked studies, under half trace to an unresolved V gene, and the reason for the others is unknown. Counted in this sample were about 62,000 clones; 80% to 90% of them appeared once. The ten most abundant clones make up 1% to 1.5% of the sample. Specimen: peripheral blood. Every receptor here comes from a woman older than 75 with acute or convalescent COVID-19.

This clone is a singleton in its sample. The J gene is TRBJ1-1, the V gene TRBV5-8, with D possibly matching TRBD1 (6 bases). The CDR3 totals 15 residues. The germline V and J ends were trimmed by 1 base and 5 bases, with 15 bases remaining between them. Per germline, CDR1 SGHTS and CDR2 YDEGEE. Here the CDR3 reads CASSLQPGVVTEAFF. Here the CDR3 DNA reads TGTGCCAGCAGCTTGCAGCCAGGGGTCGTGACTGAAGCTTTCTTT. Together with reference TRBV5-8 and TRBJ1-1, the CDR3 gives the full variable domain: EAGVTQSPTHLIKTRGQQATLRCSPISGHTSVYWYQQALGLGLQFLLWYDEGEERNRGNFPPRFSGRQFPNYSSELNVNALELEDSALYLCASSLQPGVVTEAFFGQGTRLTVV.

In nucleotides, the CDR3 is TGTGCCACCAGTGATTTTCCGGGAAACACCGGGGAGCTGTTTTTT. It codes for CATSDFPGNTGELFF. V gene TRBV24-1 combines with J gene TRBJ2-2, with D possibly being TRBD2 (5 bases). This CDR3 is 15 amino acids long. Per germline, CDR1 KGHDR and CDR2 SFDVKD. Trimming cost V 1 base and J 2 bases, with 7 bases left between them.

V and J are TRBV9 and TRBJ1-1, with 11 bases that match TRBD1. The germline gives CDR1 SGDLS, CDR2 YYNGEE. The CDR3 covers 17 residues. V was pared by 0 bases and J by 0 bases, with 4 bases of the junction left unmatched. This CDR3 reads CASSVGDRGVLNTEAFF. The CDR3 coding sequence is TGTGCCAGCAGCGTAGGGGACAGGGGGGTACTGAACACTGAAGCTTTCTTT.

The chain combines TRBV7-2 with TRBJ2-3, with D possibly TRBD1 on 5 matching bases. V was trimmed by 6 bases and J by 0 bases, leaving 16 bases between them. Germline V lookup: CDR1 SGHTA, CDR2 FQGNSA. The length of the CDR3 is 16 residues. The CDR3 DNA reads TGTGCCAGCAGGCCGCAGGGATCGTCTAGCACAGATACGCAGTATTTT. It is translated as CASRPQGSSSTDTQYF.

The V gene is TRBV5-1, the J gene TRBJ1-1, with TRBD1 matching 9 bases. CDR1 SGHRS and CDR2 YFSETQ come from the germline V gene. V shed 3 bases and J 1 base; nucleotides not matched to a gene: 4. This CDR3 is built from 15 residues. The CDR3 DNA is TGCGCCAGCAGCTATACAGGGGGCGGGAACACTGAAGCTTTCTTT. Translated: CASSYTGGGNTEAFF. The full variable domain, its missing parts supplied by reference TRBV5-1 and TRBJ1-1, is KAGVTQTPRYLIKTRGQQVTLSCSPISGHRSVSWYQQTPGQGLQFLFEYFSETQRNKGNFPGRFSGRQFSNSRSEMNVSTLELGDSALYLCASSYTGGGNTEAFFGQGTRLTVV.

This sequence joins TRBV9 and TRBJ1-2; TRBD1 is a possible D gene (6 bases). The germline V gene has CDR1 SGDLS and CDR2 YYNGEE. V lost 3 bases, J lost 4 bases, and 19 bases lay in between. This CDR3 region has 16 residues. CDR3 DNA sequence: TGTGCCAGCAGCGGCCCCGGGACATTCGGAACCTATGGCTACACCTTC. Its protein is CASSGPGTFGTYGYTF.

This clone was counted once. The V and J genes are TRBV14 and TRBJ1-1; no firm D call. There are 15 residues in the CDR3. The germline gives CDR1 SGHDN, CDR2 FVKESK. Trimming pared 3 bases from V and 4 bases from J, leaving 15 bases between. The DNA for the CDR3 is TGTGCCAGCAGCCACCATGCTAGACCGATCACTGAAGCTTTCTTT. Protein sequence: CASSHHARPITEAFF. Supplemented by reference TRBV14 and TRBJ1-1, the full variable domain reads EAGVTQFPSHSVIEKGQTVTLRCDPISGHDNLYWYRRVMGKEIKFLLHFVKESKQDESGMPNNRFLAERTGGTYSTLKVQPAELEDSGVYFCASSHHARPITEAFFGQGTRLTVV.

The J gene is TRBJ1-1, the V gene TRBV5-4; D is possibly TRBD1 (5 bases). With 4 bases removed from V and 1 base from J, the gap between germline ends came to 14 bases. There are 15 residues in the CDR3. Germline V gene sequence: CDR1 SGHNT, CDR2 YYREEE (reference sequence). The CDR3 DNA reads TGTGCCAGCAGCAAAATCGGACAACCGAACACTGAAGCTTTCTTT. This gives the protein CASSKIGQPNTEAFF. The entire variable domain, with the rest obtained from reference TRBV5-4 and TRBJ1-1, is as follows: ETGVTQSPTHLIKTRGQQVTLRCSSQSGHNTVSWYQQALGQGPQFIFQYYREEENGRGNFPPRFSGLQFPNYSSELNVNALELDDSALYLCASSKIGQPNTEAFFGQGTRLTVV.

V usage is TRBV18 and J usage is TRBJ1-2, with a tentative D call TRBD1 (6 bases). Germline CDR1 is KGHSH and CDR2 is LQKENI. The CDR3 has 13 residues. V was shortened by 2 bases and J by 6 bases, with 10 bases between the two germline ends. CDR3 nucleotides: TGTGCCAGCTCACCAAACAGGGACAATGGCTACACCTTC. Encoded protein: CASSPNRDNGYTF. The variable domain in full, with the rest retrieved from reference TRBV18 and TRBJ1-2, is NAGVMQNPRHLVRRRGQEARLRCSPMKGHSHVYWYRQLPEEGLKFMVYLQKENIIDESGMPKERFSAEFPKEGPSILRIQQVVRGDSAAYFCASSPNRDNGYTFGSGTRLTVV.

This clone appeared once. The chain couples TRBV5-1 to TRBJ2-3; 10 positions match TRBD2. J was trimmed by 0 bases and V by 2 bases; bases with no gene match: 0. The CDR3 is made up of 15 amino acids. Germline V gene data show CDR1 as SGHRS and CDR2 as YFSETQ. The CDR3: CASSLAGGSTDTQYF. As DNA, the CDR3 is TGCGCCAGCAGCTTAGCGGGAGGGAGCACAGATACGCAGTATTTT.

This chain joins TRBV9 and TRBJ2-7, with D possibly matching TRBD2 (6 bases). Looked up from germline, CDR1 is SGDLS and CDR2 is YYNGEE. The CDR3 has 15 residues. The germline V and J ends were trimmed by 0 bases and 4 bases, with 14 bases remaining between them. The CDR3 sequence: CASSVAWDLNYEQYF. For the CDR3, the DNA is TGTGCCAGCAGCGTAGCTTGGGACTTAAATTACGAGCAGTACTTC.

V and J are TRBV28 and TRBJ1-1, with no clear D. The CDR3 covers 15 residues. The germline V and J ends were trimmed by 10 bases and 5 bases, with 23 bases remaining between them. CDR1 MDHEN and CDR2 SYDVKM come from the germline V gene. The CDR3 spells CAIQRRAEGRTEAFF. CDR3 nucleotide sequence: TGTGCCATCCAACGGAGGGCGGAAGGACGGACTGAAGCTTTCTTT.

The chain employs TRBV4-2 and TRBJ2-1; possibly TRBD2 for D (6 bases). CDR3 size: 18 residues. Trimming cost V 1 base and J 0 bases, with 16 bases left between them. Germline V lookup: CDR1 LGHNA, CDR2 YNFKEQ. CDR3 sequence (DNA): TGTGCCAGCAGCCAAGTCTCCGGGACTCGCCTCTCCTACAATGAGCAGTTCTTC. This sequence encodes CASSQVSGTRLSYNEQFF.

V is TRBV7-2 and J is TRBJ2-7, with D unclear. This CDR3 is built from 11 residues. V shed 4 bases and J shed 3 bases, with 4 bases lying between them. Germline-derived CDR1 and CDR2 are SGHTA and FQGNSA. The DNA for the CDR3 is TGTGCCAGCAGCTCTTACTACGAGCAGTACTTC. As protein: CASSSYYEQYF.

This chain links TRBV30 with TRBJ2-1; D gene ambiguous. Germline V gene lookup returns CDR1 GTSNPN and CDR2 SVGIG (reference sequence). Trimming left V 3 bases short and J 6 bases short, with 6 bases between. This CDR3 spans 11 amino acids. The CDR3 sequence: CAWSSRNEQFF. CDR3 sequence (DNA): TGTGCCTGGAGCAGTCGCAATGAGCAGTTCTTC.

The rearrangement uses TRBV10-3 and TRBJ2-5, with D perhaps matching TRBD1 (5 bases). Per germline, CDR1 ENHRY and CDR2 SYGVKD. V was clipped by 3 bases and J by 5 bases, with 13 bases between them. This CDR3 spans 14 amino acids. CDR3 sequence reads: CAISDSRAAETQYF. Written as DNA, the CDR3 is TGTGCCATCAGTGACAGCAGGGCTGCCGAGACCCAGTACTTC.

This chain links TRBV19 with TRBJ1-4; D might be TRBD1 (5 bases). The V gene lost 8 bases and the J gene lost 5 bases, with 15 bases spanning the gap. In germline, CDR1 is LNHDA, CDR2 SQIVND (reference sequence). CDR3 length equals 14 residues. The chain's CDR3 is CASRTGHQNEKLFF. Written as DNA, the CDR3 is TGTGCCAGTCGAACAGGACACCAGAATGAAAAACTGTTTTTT.

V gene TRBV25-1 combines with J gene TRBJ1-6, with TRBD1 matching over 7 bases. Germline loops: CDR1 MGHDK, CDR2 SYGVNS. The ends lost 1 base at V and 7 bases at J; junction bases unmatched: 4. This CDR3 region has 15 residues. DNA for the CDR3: TGTGCCAGCAGTGAATGGAAAGGGGGCAATTCACCCCTCCACTTT. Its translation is CASSEWKGGNSPLHF.

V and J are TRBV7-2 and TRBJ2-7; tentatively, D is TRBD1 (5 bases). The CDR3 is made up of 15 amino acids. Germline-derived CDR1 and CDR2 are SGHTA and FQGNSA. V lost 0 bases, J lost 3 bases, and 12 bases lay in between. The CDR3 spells CASSLALGRDYEQYF. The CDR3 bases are TGTGCCAGCAGCTTAGCGCTGGGCAGGGACTACGAGCAGTACTTC.

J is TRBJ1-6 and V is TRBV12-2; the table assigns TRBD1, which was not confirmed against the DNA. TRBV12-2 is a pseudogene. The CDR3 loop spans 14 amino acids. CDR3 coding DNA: TGTGCAAGTCGCCACCTCAGGGTAAATTCACCCCTCCACTTT. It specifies CASRHLRVNSPLHF.

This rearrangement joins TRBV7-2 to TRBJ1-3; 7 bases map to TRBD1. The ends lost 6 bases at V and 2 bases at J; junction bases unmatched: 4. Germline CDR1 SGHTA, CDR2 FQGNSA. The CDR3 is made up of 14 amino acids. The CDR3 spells CASSRTGAGNTIYF. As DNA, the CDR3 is TGTGCCAGCAGTCGCACAGGGGCTGGAAACACCATATATTTT.

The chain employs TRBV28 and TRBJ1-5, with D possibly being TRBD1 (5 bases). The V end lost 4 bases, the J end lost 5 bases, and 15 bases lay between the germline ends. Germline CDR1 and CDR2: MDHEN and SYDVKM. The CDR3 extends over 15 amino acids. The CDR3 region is CASSSISDSYQPQHF. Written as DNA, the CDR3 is TGTGCCAGCAGTTCGATTTCAGACAGTTATCAGCCCCAGCATTTT.

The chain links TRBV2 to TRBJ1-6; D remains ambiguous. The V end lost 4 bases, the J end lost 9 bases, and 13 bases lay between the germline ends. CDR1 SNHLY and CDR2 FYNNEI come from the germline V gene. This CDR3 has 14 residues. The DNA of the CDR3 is TGTGCCAGCAGTGTGTCCGGGTCGCCTTCACCCCTCCACTTT. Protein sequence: CASSVSGSPSPLHF.

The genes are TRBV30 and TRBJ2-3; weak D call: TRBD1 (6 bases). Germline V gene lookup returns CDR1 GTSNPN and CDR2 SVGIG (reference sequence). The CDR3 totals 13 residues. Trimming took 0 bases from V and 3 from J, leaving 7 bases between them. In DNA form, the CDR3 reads TGTGCCTGGAGTGTACAGGGAACAGATACGCAGTATTTT. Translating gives CAWSVQGTDTQYF.